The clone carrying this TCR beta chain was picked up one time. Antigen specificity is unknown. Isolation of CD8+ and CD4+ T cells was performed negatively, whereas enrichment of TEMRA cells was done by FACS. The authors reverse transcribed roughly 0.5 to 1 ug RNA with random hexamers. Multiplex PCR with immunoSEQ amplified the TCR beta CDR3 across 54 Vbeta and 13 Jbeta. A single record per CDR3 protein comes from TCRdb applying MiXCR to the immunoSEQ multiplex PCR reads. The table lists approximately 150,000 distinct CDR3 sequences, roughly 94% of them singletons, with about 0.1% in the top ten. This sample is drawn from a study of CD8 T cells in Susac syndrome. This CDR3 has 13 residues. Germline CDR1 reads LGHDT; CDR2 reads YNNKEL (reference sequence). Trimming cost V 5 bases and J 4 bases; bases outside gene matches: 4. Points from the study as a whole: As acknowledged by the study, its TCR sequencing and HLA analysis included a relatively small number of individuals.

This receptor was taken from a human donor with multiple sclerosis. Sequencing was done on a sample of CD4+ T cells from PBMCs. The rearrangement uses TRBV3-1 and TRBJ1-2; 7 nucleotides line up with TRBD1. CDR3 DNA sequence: TGTGCCAGCAGCGACCGGGACAGCTATGGCTACACCTTC. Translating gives CASSDRDSYGYTF.